The 3 T cell receptor beta chains listed next were all sequenced from one sample in a study of blood T cells in healthy people across ages. Alongside a J-beta primer mix, a sample-barcoded 5' primer served in a second PCR lasting roughly 6 to 11 cycles. MiXCR, applied by TCRdb to the 5' RACE reads, yields one record per CDR3 protein. The data hold approximately 770,000 distinct CDR3 sequences, with 58% observed a single time. Sequencing used blood. All receptors come from a man aged 25 to 40 in good health.

The rearrangement links TRBV6-5 to TRBJ2-3; TRBD2 agrees at 10 bases. Trimming at V came to 2 bases and at J to 2 bases, leaving 13 bases not matched to a gene. The CDR3 sequence is 19 residues long. Germline V CDR1 and CDR2: MNHEY, SVGAGI. The CDR3 sequence is CASSYGSGRAISATDTQYF. The DNA for the CDR3 is TGTGCCAGCAGTTACGGGAGCGGGAGGGCCATAAGTGCCACAGATACGCAGTATTTT.

This clonotype was detected a few times. This chain connects TRBV24-1 to TRBJ2-1, with 10 bases fitting TRBD2. Germline loops: CDR1 KGHDR, CDR2 SFDVKD. V lost 6 bases to trimming and J lost 4 bases; unmatched junction nucleotides: 8. This CDR3 is 16 amino acids long. CDR3 in amino acids: CATSLSPSGGYNEQFF. As DNA, the CDR3 is TGTGCCACCAGTCTGTCCCCTAGCGGGGGATACAATGAGCAGTTCTTC.

The genes are TRBV9 and TRBJ2-1; TRBD2 is a possible D gene (5 bases). The length of the CDR3 is 16 residues. CDR1 is SGDLS and CDR2 is YYNGEE in the germline V gene. The V and J ends lost 0 bases and 1 base respectively, with 11 bases between them. CDR3 bases: TGTGCCAGCAGCGTAGGGACTCAGTGGTCCTACAATGAGCAGTTCTTC. Translated, it gives CASSVGTQWSYNEQFF.